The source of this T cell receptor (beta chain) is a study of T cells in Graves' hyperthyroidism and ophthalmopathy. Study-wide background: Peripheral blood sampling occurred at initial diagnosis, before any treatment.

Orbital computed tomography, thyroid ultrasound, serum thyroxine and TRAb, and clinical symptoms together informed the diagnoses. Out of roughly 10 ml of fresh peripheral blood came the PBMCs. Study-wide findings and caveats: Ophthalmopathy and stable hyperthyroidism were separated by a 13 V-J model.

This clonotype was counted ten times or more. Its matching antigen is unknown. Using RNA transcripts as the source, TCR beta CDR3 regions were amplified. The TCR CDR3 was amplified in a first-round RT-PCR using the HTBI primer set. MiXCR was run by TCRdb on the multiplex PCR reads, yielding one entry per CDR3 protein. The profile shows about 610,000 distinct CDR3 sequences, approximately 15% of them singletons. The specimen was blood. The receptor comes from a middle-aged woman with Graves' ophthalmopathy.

CDR3 bases: TGCAGTGCTAGACCCGGGAGCAATCAGCCCCAGCATTTT. This encodes CSARPGSNQPQHF. The chain is built from TRBV20-1 and TRBJ1-5; no clear D gene. The CDR3 has 13 residues. The ends were cut back, 2 bases at V and 1 base at J, with 6 bases in the middle. The germline V gene has CDR1 DFQATT and CDR2 SNEGSKA (reference sequence).